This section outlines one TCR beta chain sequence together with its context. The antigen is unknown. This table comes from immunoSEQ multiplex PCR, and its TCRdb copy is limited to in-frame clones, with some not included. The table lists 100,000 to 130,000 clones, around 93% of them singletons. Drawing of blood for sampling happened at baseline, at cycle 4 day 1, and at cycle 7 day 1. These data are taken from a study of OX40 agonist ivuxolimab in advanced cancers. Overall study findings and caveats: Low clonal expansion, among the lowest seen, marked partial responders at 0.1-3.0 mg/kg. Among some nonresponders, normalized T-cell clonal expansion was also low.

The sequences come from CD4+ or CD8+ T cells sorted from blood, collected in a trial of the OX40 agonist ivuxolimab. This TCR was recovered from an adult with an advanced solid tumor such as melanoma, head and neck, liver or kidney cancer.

The CDR3 sequence: CASSFSPSHYNEQFF. CDR3 coding DNA: TGTGCCAGCAGCTTCTCTCCAAGTCACTACAATGAGCAGTTCTTC. This chain connects TRBV5-8 to TRBJ2-1; D gene unclear. Looked up from germline, CDR1 is SGHTS and CDR2 is YDEGEE. The V and J ends lost 2 bases and 3 bases respectively, with 12 bases between them. The CDR3 is 15 residues long. The full variable domain, rest sourced from reference TRBV5-8 and TRBJ2-1, is EAGVTQSPTHLIKTRGQQATLRCSPISGHTSVYWYQQALGLGLQFLLWYDEGEERNRGNFPPRFSGRQFPNYSSELNVNALELEDSALYLCASSFSPSHYNEQFFGPGTRLTVL.